The entry below gives a single T cell receptor beta chain sequence along with its context. Its binding antigen is unknown. The sample holds no much larger clone one base away, and base qualities are not on file. In total, approximately 690 healthy bone marrow donors made up the cohort. At the time of sampling, every cohort member was nominally healthy, though immune exposures that went unrecorded were likely present. The donor was CMV seropositive and belonged to the group of around 300 seropositive cohort members. A peripheral blood sample was collected from each donor, and TCR beta sequencing was performed on peripheral blood mononuclear cells. The Qiagen DNeasy Blood Extraction Kit was used to extract genomic DNA from the blood cell samples. The receptor library was made with the immunoSEQ multiplex PCR assay. A mixture of 60 forward primers for TCR Vbeta segments and 13 reverse primers for TCR Jbeta segments was used in the multiplex PCR. Amplification of the CDR3 region of rearranged TCR beta genes was performed with a multiplex PCR assay on genomic DNA. The Illumina HiSeq System was used to sequence the amplified TCR beta libraries as 87-base-pair reads. The original methods were these. In a later analysis, tens of millions of unique TCR beta chains were counted across the approximately 670 repertoires, and about 9.9 million of these chains were shared by at least two donors. A nearest-neighbor algorithm error-corrected the raw reads and collapsed the reads into unique sequences, merging closely related sequences to remove PCR and sequencing errors. V, D and J gene segments were assigned by aligning CDR3 sequences to IMGT reference sequences. Each retained sequence needed at least a six-nucleotide match to both a V gene segment and a J gene segment. A rearrangement counted as productive if the CDR3 had no stop codons and remained in frame with V and J, and every other rearrangement counted as non-productive. Following IMGT convention, CDR3 was defined as the stretch from the second conserved V-encoded cysteine up to the conserved J-encoded phenylalanine. In an earlier analysis of more than 550 of the donors, sequences lacking an unambiguous match to a single V gene segment were excluded. In an earlier analysis of more than 500 of the donors, a V segment was called functional when productive rearrangements were above 56.7%, and segregating when the standard deviation between donors exceeded 5%. To diagnose cytomegalovirus status from the catalog of TCR beta chain sequences, a statistical classification framework was built. In a later analysis, TCR nucleotide sequences were compared against IMGT/GENE-DB human TR gene sequences so that V and J genes could be assigned. The TCRdist pipeline was used in a later analysis to assign CDR3 sequences and most-parsimonious VDJ recombination scenarios. A later analysis defined each TCR beta chain by its CDR3 amino acid sequence plus V-gene family, and excluded reads lacking a unique V-gene family. To address suspected cross-contamination and a sequencing artifact, a later analysis removed approximately 600 highly shared, low-generation-probability nucleotide sequences. In a later analysis, a clonal expansion index for each public chain was calculated from normalized within-repertoire ranks of inferred template counts. A later analysis computed generation probabilities with a VDJ recombination model fitted to out-of-frame rearrangements, and checked the results against IGoR. In a later analysis, hypergeometric tests were used to score TCR-TCR, TCR-HLA and TCR-CMV co-occurrence, with a repertoire-size bias correction applied to TCR pairs. A later analysis estimated false discovery rates by permuting HLA or CMV assignments 20 times. In a later analysis, co-occurring TCRs were grouped using DBSCAN, with TCRdist sequence similarity added in when clustering inside HLA-allele-positive subsets. Repertoires with fewer than 30,000 or more than 120,000 public chains, plus five repertoires with anomalous nucleotide sharing, were excluded from co-occurrence clustering. TCRdb's version of the immuneACCESS table is confined to in-frame rearrangements and falls short of the full clone set. An unresolved V gene accounts for under half of the shortfall where checked; the remainder is of unknown origin. V, J and clone size were drawn from that table, and D and trimming were deduced from the DNA. Counted in this sample were about 170,000 clones; around three quarters of them appeared once. Together, the top ten hold around 1.9% of the sample.

The CDR3 numbers 18 residues from cysteine through phenylalanine. Only CDR3 DNA remains: 54 bases, in frame from the first base. After removal of 1 base from V and 0 bases from J, the junction retains 11 bases not matched to a gene. The germline V gene specifies KGHSH as CDR1 and LQKENI as CDR2. These data originate in a study of cytomegalovirus exposure and HLA in healthy donors (dated by TCRdb to 2016 to 2017). General notes on the study: In an earlier analysis of roughly 590 of the donors, 250 to 300 Gb of sequence data and 117 million unique TCR beta sequences from 150 million to 200 million T cells were reported. The genetic ancestry cluster associated with self-reported Caucasian donors included about 81% of the roughly 400 genotyped donors. The study aimed to test whether signatures of past pathogen exposure could be identified by cataloging public T cell receptors. The study used immunosequencing to profile the T cell repertoires of more than 650 subjects and linked those repertoires to cytomegalovirus serostatus. A separate validation cohort of approximately 120 different subjects was used in addition to the roughly 670-subject first cohort. Class I and class II HLA loci were covered by the typing at four-digit resolution. Genome-wide SNP genotypes for about 55% of the 666 donors were used in a later genetic analysis, which treated that subset as a discovery cohort. An early release that covered about 600 HLA-typed donors contained approximately 300 gigabases of sequencing data and tens of millions of unique TCR sequences. Among about 360 genotyped donors of the cohort, an average of 235,054 unique TCR beta nucleotide sequences were sequenced per donor, around 18% of them non-productive. Roughly five DR-DQ haplotypes were treated as single units for association and clustering because of strong linkage in the cohort. Every repertoire in the discovery cohort had been generated on one and the same sequencing platform. High-throughput TCR immunosequencing, statistical association of individual TCRs with disease status, and machine learning were combined to predict cytomegalovirus infection status. A later analysis re-analyzed previously published TCR beta repertoires from approximately 700 donors and added high-resolution HLA genotyping to study TCR occurrence patterns. In an earlier analysis of roughly 540 of the donors, high-throughput TCR beta sequencing was used to judge whether each TCR beta V gene segment behaved as functional or pseudogenic. Donor age, sex, ethnicity and CMV serostatus were collected together with the repertoire data. The number of typed donors differed by locus: roughly 629-640 for A, B, C, DRB1 and DQB1; 522 for DQA1; approximately 600 for DPA1; and around 470 for DPB1. In the later analysis, no new phenotypic data were used to find candidate immune exposures; instead, reliance was placed on TCR beta sequences and their occurrence across donors. The study at large found these results: Because some donors lacked HLA typing at each locus, the association tests relied only on the typed subset. Compared with equally common non-associated chains, HLA-associated TCR beta chains in a later analysis were more clonally expanded and had lower generation probabilities. In an earlier analysis of around 500 of the donors, most TCR beta V segments appeared in productive rearrangements about 90% or about 30% of the time, broadly matching IMGT annotations. A further reported finding was that TCR beta sequences accurately predicted the HLA-A and HLA-B alleles for most subjects in the first cohort. At a false discovery rate of 0.05, a later analysis linked 16,951 TCR beta sequences to specific HLA alleles. A later analysis found that TCR association rates varied across HLA loci, with DRB1 alleles showing the most associated TCRs and HLA-C alleles the fewest. A cluster of highly shared sequence variants was judged likely to represent a technical artifact of the sequencing pipeline. While some public TCRs were present in many individuals, most TCR sequences turned up only very rarely across donors. In this cohort, only TCR beta chains were sequenced, and detectable features were limited by the absence of alpha or paired-chain data. In a later analysis, most CMV-associated TCR beta chains were found to appear HLA-restricted, with HLA associations seemingly driven largely by CMV exposure. Presence/absence analyses assumed roughly uniform sequencing depth across donors, an assumption that may not hold. A few of the identified cytomegalovirus-associated TCR beta chains were confirmed in vitro to be specific for cytomegalovirus antigens. Assigning TCR associations to individual alleles was difficult when HLA alleles, especially DR and DQ, strongly co-occurred. According to a later genetic analysis, donors in an Asian-associated ancestry cluster had fewer N-insertions in productive TCRs than the approximately 710-donor mean. Correlated functional status among segregating V segments might be attributable to linkage disequilibrium, but an unknown experimental factor could not be ruled out. Because counts were too low, about 18 rarely observed V segments, including chromosome 9 orphons, were excluded from the earlier analysis of about 500 of the donors. An association between a missense DCLRE1C variant and V-gene and J-gene trimming of TCR beta chains was found in a later genetic analysis and replicated in an independent cohort. The authors suggested that the approach could potentially be extended to other disease states and immunological phenotypes. Cytomegalovirus status was reported to be diagnosed by the classifier with high specificity and sensitivity in both the original and validation cohorts. In the study, around 150 TCR beta chains were listed as associated with cytomegalovirus. Because the 87-base-pair reads could not distinguish some IMGT-functional V segments, including TRBV6-2 and TRBV6-3, those segments were excluded. A later analysis reported that several top co-occurrence clusters appeared linked to parvovirus B19, influenza, CMV and Epstein-Barr virus. CMV serostatus was the only immune exposure information available for the cohort.

Specimen: PBMCs. The rearrangement joined TRBV18 to TRBJ1-2; 7 bases in between match TRBD1. The receptor comes from a woman aged 30 to 39 in good health and CMV-seropositive. The DNA reads as follows: TGTGCCAGCTCACCACAAACAGGGGCGTATACCGCTAACTATGGCTACACCTTC. Its coded protein is CASSPQTGAYTANYGYTF.